This T cell receptor (beta chain) was captured in a study of CD8 T cells in ankylosing spondylitis. This clonotype was found many times. The antigen is unknown. Preparation of TCR beta libraries was done by quantitative 5'-RACE with molecular barcodes. In TCRdb, the 5' RACE reads were re-called with MiXCR into one record per CDR3 protein. The sample yields 200,000 or so distinct CDR3 sequences, over 10% seen once. Study findings and constraints: It was reported that disease-linked clones were significantly enriched in matched ankylosing spondylitis synovial fluid. Ankylosing spondylitis blood appeared to carry a characteristic TCR beta motif of roughly 8 highly homologous variants.

The V and J ends lost 0 bases and 0 bases respectively, with 9 bases between them. This CDR3 contains 15 residues. Germline V gives CDR1 LGHNA, CDR2 YSLEER. The V gene is TRBV4-3, the J gene TRBJ2-7; weak D call: TRBD2 (5 bases). Source material: blood, either unsorted or a sorted T cell fraction (not recorded which). The sequence was obtained from a female donor with ankylosing spondylitis or in good health (not recorded which). Written as DNA, the CDR3 is TGCGCCAGCAGCCAAGACCGAACTAGCTCCTACGAGCAGTACTTC. As protein: CASSQDRTSSYEQYF.